This T cell receptor (beta chain) was documented in a study of cytomegalovirus exposure and HLA in healthy donors. A remark on this clone: What it binds is unknown.

Findings and caveats of the study: An ancestry cluster, one associated with Asian ancestry, reportedly showed fewer N-insertions than the 666-donor mean in a later analysis. Earlier results showed most TCR beta V segments being productive about 87% or about 30% of the time. The authors reported that TCR beta sequences could predict HLA-A and HLA-B alleles. These predictions were accurate for most subjects in the first cohort. It was in a later analysis that TCR association rates were seen to vary by HLA locus, highest for DRB1 and lowest for HLA-C.

Trimming shortened V by 4 bases and J by 0 bases, and 8 bases separated the two germline ends. CDR3 length: 14 amino acids. The germline gives CDR1 SGDLS, CDR2 YYNGEE. Both 60 Vbeta primers and 13 Jbeta primers went into the PCR. Generated by immunoSEQ multiplex PCR, the TCRdb table keeps only in-frame clones and is missing some. In the table there are fewer than 250,000 clones, 79% of which are singletons. The sample taken for sequencing was PBMCs. The receptor was isolated from a woman between 50 and 59 years old in good health and CMV-seronegative. The genes are TRBV9 and TRBJ1-5; the D gene is possibly TRBD1 (5 bases). The CDR3 loop is CASSPDSSNQPQHF. CDR3 DNA: TGTGCCAGCAGCCCCGACAGTAGCAATCAGCCCCAGCATTTT.